This entry lists 15 T cell receptor beta chains sequenced from one sample in a study of T cells in Graves' hyperthyroidism and ophthalmopathy. It was RNA transcripts that yielded the amplified TCR beta CDR3 regions. RT-PCR in the first round (using the HTBI primer set) targeted the TCR CDR3. TCRdb re-analysed the multiplex PCR reads in MiXCR, keeping a single row per CDR3 protein. Of hundreds of thousands of distinct CDR3 sequences listed, around 13% were seen once; the top ten hold roughly an eighth. The sequenced sample was blood. All receptors come from a woman between 45 and 65 years old with Graves' ophthalmopathy.

This clonotype was seen many times. The chain combines TRBV6-6 with TRBJ1-1; D remains unclear. This CDR3 is 15 amino acids long. Per germline, CDR1 MNHNY and CDR2 SVGAGI (reference sequence). The V and J ends lost 2 bases and 8 bases respectively, with 18 bases between them. This CDR3 is CASSYGGRSFGEAFF. The CDR3 coding sequence is TGTGCCAGCAGTTACGGCGGCAGGAGCTTCGGGGAAGCTTTCTTT.

This chain joins TRBV20-1 and TRBJ2-2; D might be TRBD1 (5 bases). V gave up 0 bases and J gave up 4 bases, with 9 bases separating them. Germline loops: CDR1 DFQATT, CDR2 SNEGSKA (reference sequence). This CDR3 comprises 14 residues. CDR3: CSARDRRGTGELFF. The CDR3 bases are TGCAGTGCTAGAGATCGTAGGGGCACCGGGGAGCTGTTTTTT.

The table lists this clonotype with a few counts. This chain uses TRBV29-1 with TRBJ2-2, with TRBD1 identical over 12 bases. From germline, CDR1 is SQVTM and CDR2 ANQGSEA. V shed 4 bases, J shed 7 bases, and the junction held 4 bases outside the gene matches. The CDR3 has 14 amino acids. CDR3 protein: CSVGDRGRGGELFF. The CDR3 DNA follows: TGCAGCGTTGGGGACAGGGGGCGCGGCGGGGAGCTGTTTTTT.

The CDR3 region has the DNA TGTGCCAGCGTAGGGACTAGCGGGGCATACGAGCAGTACTTC. As protein: CASVGTSGAYEQYF. The V call is TRBV6-1, the J call TRBJ2-7; 13 bases map to TRBD2. CDR3 length equals 14 residues. The ends lost 8 bases at V and 4 bases at J; junction bases unmatched: 5. The germline V gene has CDR1 MNHNS and CDR2 SASEGT.

The rearrangement links TRBV10-3 to TRBJ2-1, with 9 bases lining up with TRBD2. V trimming: 3 bases; J trimming: 7 bases; junction bases outside the gene matches: 7. CDR3 length equals 15 residues. Germline CDR1 is ENHRY and CDR2 is SYGVKD. CDR3 DNA: TGTGCCATCAGTGATACCGGCCTAGCGGGGAATGAGCAGTTCTTC. It is translated as CAISDTGLAGNEQFF.

This clonotype was counted only a few times. This chain uses TRBV15 with TRBJ1-1; D perhaps matches TRBD1 (6 bases). V dropped 0 bases and J dropped 10 bases, with 18 bases sitting between them. The CDR3 is made up of 15 amino acids. Germline V gives CDR1 LNHNV, CDR2 YYDKDF (reference sequence). CDR3 nucleotides: TGTGCCACCAGCAGAGACGTAGGAACAGGGCGATCAGCTTTCTTT. It translates to CATSRDVGTGRSAFF.

With respect to this clonotype: This clone may be a read error of a much larger clone one base away. The rearrangement links TRBV28 to TRBJ2-1; D unclear. The CDR3 has 13 amino acids. Trimming took 8 bases from V and 2 from J, leaving 10 bases between them. Germline CDR1 and CDR2: MDHEN and SYDVKM. The CDR3 nucleotides read TGTGCCAGCCAGACAAATACCTACAATGAGCAGTTCTTC. This codes for CASQTNTYNEQFF.

This clonotype showed up many times. The gene calls are TRBV5-1 and TRBJ1-2; 8 nucleotides align to TRBD1. The CDR3 loop spans 16 amino acids. The ends lost 4 bases at V and 5 bases at J; junction bases unmatched: 13. Germline V CDR1 and CDR2: SGHRS, YFSETQ. The chain's CDR3 is CASSLGQGGPAYGYTF. The DNA for the CDR3 is TGCGCCAGCAGCCTCGGACAGGGCGGGCCCGCGTATGGCTACACCTTC. The variable domain in full, completed from reference TRBV5-1 and TRBJ1-2, reads KAGVTQTPRYLIKTRGQQVTLSCSPISGHRSVSWYQQTPGQGLQFLFEYFSETQRNKGNFPGRFSGRQFSNSRSEMNVSTLELGDSALYLCASSLGQGGPAYGYTFGSGTRLTVV.

The sample holds a few counts of this clonotype. It differs at one base from a far larger clone, so likely a read error. This sequence joins TRBV28 and TRBJ2-7; D unresolved. Germline CDR1 is MDHEN and CDR2 is SYDVKM. The CDR3 extends over 12 amino acids. The CDR3, as DNA: TGTGCCAGCAGCCTCAGCTCCTACGGGCAGTACTTC. Its translation: CASSLSSYGQYF.

This clonotype has just a few counts. The chain employs TRBV4-2 and TRBJ2-5; 7 bases are a match to TRBD2. With 0 bases clipped from V and 4 bases from J, the junction kept 14 bases outside the gene matches. The CDR3 spans 18 residues. Germline CDR1 LGHNA, CDR2 YNFKEQ. The CDR3 spells CASSQDLRGGSSAETQYF. The CDR3 DNA reads TGTGCCAGCAGCCAAGATCTAAGGGGCGGGAGTTCGGCAGAGACCCAGTACTTC.

This clonotype was found many times. The V and J genes are TRBV12-3 or TRBV12-4 and TRBJ2-5, with D unresolved. V lost 2 bases and J lost 5, with 9 bases in between. The CDR3 has 13 residues. The CDR3 DNA is TGTGCCAGCAGTTTACTTTATGGGGAGACCCAGTACTTC. The encoded protein is CASSLLYGETQYF.

This clonotype was picked up many times. The DNA for the CDR3 is TGTGCCAGCTTTAGCGGGAGGGCCGAAATTCTCCACGAGCAGTACTTC. This codes for CASFSGRAEILHEQYF. The chain recombines TRBV28 with TRBJ2-7, with TRBD2 identical over 11 bases. The CDR3 runs to 16 residues. Germline V lookup: CDR1 MDHEN, CDR2 SYDVKM. V gave up 8 bases and J gave up 5 bases; unmatched junction bases: 14.

This clonotype was observed once. J is TRBJ1-5 and V is TRBV30, with 9 bases identical to TRBD1. This CDR3 has 14 residues. V gave up 1 base and J gave up 7 bases; unmatched junction bases: 5. CDR1 is GTSNPN and CDR2 is SVGIG in the germline V gene (reference sequence). The CDR3 nucleotides are TGTGCCTGGAGTGGGACAGGGGCAAACCAGCCCCAGCATTTT. This translates into CAWSGTGANQPQHF.

This clonotype has a count of ten or more. This chain connects TRBV30 to TRBJ2-3, with D perhaps being TRBD1 or TRBD2 (5 bases each). The CDR3 sequence is 12 residues long. V was cut by 4 bases and J by 4 bases, with 9 bases left in between. Germline CDR1 reads GTSNPN; CDR2 reads SVGIG (reference sequence). The CDR3 here is CAWTGTSDTQYF. In DNA, the CDR3 is TGTGCCTGGACTGGGACCTCAGATACGCAGTATTTT.

This chain uses TRBV7-3 with TRBJ1-5; possible D gene TRBD1, 5 bases. With 1 base removed from V and 0 bases from J, the gap between germline ends came to 13 bases. The length of the CDR3 is 17 residues. Germline V lookup: CDR1 SGHTA, CDR2 FQGTGA. CDR3 protein: CASSLSEGMFSNQPQHF. The CDR3 DNA reads as TGTGCCAGCAGCTTAAGCGAGGGGATGTTTAGCAATCAGCCCCAGCATTTT.